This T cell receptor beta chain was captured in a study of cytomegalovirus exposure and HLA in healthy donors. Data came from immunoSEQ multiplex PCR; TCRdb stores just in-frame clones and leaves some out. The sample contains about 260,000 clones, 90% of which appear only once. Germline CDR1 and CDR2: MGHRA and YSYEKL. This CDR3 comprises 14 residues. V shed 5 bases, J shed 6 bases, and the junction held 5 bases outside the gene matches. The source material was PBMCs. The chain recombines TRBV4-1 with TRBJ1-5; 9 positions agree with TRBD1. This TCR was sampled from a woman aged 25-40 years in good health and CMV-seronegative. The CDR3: CASSRQGDSQPQHF. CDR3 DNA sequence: TGCGCCAGCAGCAGACAGGGGGACAGTCAGCCCCAGCATTTT.